Listed below are T cell receptor beta chains from one sample, sequenced in a study of blood T cell repertoires in COVID-19. Produced via immunoSEQ multiplex PCR; TCRdb's table is partial and in-frame only. The sample holds around 37,000 clones, around 90% seen once. The specimen sequenced was peripheral blood. Receptors originate from a man aged 55 to 69 with acute or convalescent COVID-19. Both conserved end residues are part of each CDR3. Each record gives: J gene, CDR3 length, V gene, D gene, CDR3 protein. A D gene is named only where the DNA matches it firmly.

TRBJ1-4 16 TRBV13 TRBD1 CASSASGGAPNEKLFF
TRBJ2-5 13 TRBV5-8 NA CASSLGQKETQYF
TRBJ1-1 12 TRBV5-8 NA CASSRRSTEAFF
TRBJ2-2 13 TRBV28 NA CASSTRGTGELFF
TRBJ1-1 10 TRBV30 NA CALQGTEAFF
TRBJ1-2 16 TRBV12-5 NA CASGLAPTGQNYGYTF
TRBJ2-1 14 TRBV18 TRBD2 CASSQASGSGEQFF
TRBJ2-5 15 TRBV24-1 NA CATSKTRGGQETQYF
TRBJ1-5 16 TRBV7-8 NA CASSSIPGVTNQPQHF
TRBJ1-5 16 TRBV19 NA CASSPTGAGGNQPQHF
TRBJ1-2 12 TRBV24-1 NA CATGQSNYGYTF
TRBJ1-1 12 TRBV5-1 NA CASSGKNTEAFF
TRBJ2-5 14 TRBV7-6 TRBD1 CASSSPGGAETQYF
TRBJ2-1 15 TRBV15 NA CATSRDGRSYNEQFF
TRBJ2-2 14 TRBV19 NA CASSMRLTTGELFF
TRBJ1-1 13 TRBV27 NA CASSLDIHTEAFF
TRBJ2-7 13 TRBV7-8 NA CASSYGQLYEQYF
TRBJ2-1 15 TRBV19 TRBD1 CASSPQQGAYNEQFF
TRBJ2-1 17 TRBV19 TRBD2 CASSIEREGSSYNEQFF
TRBJ2-1 15 TRBV5-1 TRBD2 CASSPDGLAGEKQFF
TRBJ2-7 14 TRBV5-4 TRBD2 CASSWASGSYEQYF
TRBJ1-5 15 TRBV10-3 TRBD1 CAISEYRGSNQPQHF
TRBJ1-5 15 TRBV2 NA CASSGGRRINQPQHF
TRBJ2-1 14 TRBV7-9 TRBD1 CASSLTGTGIEQFF
TRBJ1-2 13 TRBV10-3 NA CATEGHQNYGYTF
TRBJ1-2 13 TRBV11-2 NA CASSPRSVYGYTF
TRBJ2-2 14 TRBV19 TRBD1 CATRDRGNTGELFF
TRBJ2-5 16 TRBV28 TRBD1 CASSDRDRVSWETQYF
TRBJ1-5 16 TRBV28 TRBD1 CASSSTGQGGNQPQHF